What follows is one TCR beta chain and its context. This sample is part of a study of T cell changes during pregnancy in multiple sclerosis. This CDR3 is built from 14 residues. Trimming removed 3 bases from V and 6 bases from J, with 11 bases in between. Per germline, CDR1 LNHDA and CDR2 SQIVND (reference sequence). Only in-frame clones appear in the TCRdb table, and some are missing; sequencing was by immunoSEQ multiplex PCR. The sample records around 57,000 clones, roughly 91% being singletons. Source: peripheral blood, taken after pregnancy. The chain links TRBV19 to TRBJ2-2; D might be TRBD1 (6 bases). This clonotype was sampled from a female donor in good health, enrolled as a control in a pregnancy study. The CDR3 is CASSIRGEAGELFF. The CDR3 nucleotides read TGTGCCAGTAGTATCAGGGGTGAGGCCGGGGAGCTGTTTTTT.